The rows below give T cell receptor beta chains drawn from one sample of a study of T cells in Graves' hyperthyroidism and ophthalmopathy. One entry per CDR3 protein, called by TCRdb with MiXCR from the multiplex PCR reads. The sample includes 700,000 or so distinct CDR3 sequences, over 15% of them seen just once. Sample: blood. The receptor source for this set is a man younger than 35 with Graves' hyperthyroidism. CDR3s include the opening cysteine and the closing phenylalanine or tryptophan. D genes are given only for firm matches. The listing skips clone size in some rows; elsewhere it reads once, few, many or a size class.

J: TRBJ2-5; D: NA; V: TRBV2; size: NA; DNA: TGTGCCGCTGGGAAGGGGACCTCGGAGACCCAGTACTTC; CDR3: CAAGKGTSETQYF
J: TRBJ2-2; D: NA; V: TRBV7-3; size: few; DNA: TGTGCCAGCAGCCGCACCCTTTACGGGGAGCTGTTTTTT; CDR3: CASSRTLYGELFF
J: TRBJ1-5; D: NA; V: TRBV28; size: many; DNA: TGTGCCAGCAGTTTACAGGGCATTAACAATCAGCCCCAGCATTTT; CDR3: CASSLQGINNQPQHF
J: TRBJ1-4; D: NA; V: TRBV2; size: many; DNA: TGTGCCAGCAGTAGGGGGTCCTGGGATGAAAAACTGTTTTTT; CDR3: CASSRGSWDEKLFF
J: TRBJ2-3; D: TRBD2; V: TRBV7-9; size: many; DNA: TGTGCCAGCAGCTTCTTGGGGACTAGCGGCACAGATACGCAGTATTTT; CDR3: CASSFLGTSGTDTQYF
J: TRBJ2-7; D: TRBD1; V: TRBV5-1; size: many; DNA: TGCGCCAGCAGCTTGTGGCCAGGGGGATACGAGCAGTACTTC; CDR3: CASSLWPGGYEQYF
J: TRBJ2-1; D: TRBD2; V: TRBV20-1; size: many; DNA: TGCAGTGCCCGGGGGGGGAACTCCTACAATGAGCAGTTCTTC; CDR3: CSARGGNSYNEQFF
J: TRBJ2-7; D: NA; V: TRBV28; size: NA; DNA: TGTGCCAGCAGTTTCCGTCAGGAGCAGTACTTC; CDR3: CASSFRQEQYF
J: TRBJ1-5; D: NA; V: TRBV5-4; size: NA; DNA: TGTGCCAGCAGCTTGGATGACGGTCAGCCCCAGCATTTT; CDR3: CASSLDDGQPQHF
J: TRBJ2-1; D: TRBD1; V: TRBV11-3; size: many; DNA: TGTGCCAGTGGGCCGGGACAGACCTACAATGAGCAGTTCTTC; CDR3: CASGPGQTYNEQFF
J: TRBJ2-2; D: NA; V: TRBV5-1; size: many; DNA: TGCGCCAGCAGCTTCCGGGGAGGCAGGGAGCTGTTTTTT; CDR3: CASSFRGGRELFF
J: TRBJ2-3; D: NA; V: TRBV4-1; size: many; DNA: TGCGCCAGCAGCCAAGATCTAACCCAAGATACGCAGTATTTT; CDR3: CASSQDLTQDTQYF
J: TRBJ2-1; D: TRBD2; V: TRBV27; size: many; DNA: TGTGCCAGCAGTTCCCCCTGGACTAGCGGGAGGCGGAATGAGCAGTTCTTC; CDR3: CASSSPWTSGRRNEQFF
J: TRBJ2-7; D: TRBD1; V: TRBV7-9; size: NA; DNA: TGTGCCAGCAGGGACGCGGGACAGGGGGCTTACGAGCAGTACTTC; CDR3: CASRDAGQGAYEQYF
J: TRBJ2-1; D: NA; V: TRBV4-3; size: few; DNA: TGCGCCAGCAGCCAAGTGGAGGACTCCTACGCCACCGAGCAGTTCTTC; CDR3: CASSQVEDSYATEQFF
J: TRBJ2-6; D: NA; V: TRBV11-2; size: many; DNA: TGTGCCAGCAGAGCCGGGACATTCGTCTCTGGGGCCAACGTCCTGACTTTC; CDR3: CASRAGTFVSGANVLTF
J: TRBJ1-4; D: NA; V: TRBV2; size: NA; DNA: TGTGCCAGCAGTGCGGCCTCCTCTAATGAAAAACTGTTTTTT; CDR3: CASSAASSNEKLFF
J: TRBJ1-2; D: NA; V: TRBV7-2; size: NA; DNA: TGTGCCAGCAGCGCTAGCCCGGGACCGGCTAACTATGGCTACACCTTC; CDR3: CASSASPGPANYGYTF
J: TRBJ2-2; D: TRBD1; V: TRBV20-1; size: many; DNA: TGCAGTGCTAGATCCTCAGGGGGAGCTTCCGGGGAGCTGTTTTTT; CDR3: CSARSSGGASGELFF
J: TRBJ2-5; D: TRBD2; V: TRBV4-3; size: NA; DNA: TGCGCCAGCAGCCAAGCCCCGACTAGCGGGAGGGCCGGGGAGACCCAGTACTTC; CDR3: CASSQAPTSGRAGETQYF
J: TRBJ2-1; D: NA; V: TRBV18; size: NA; DNA: TGTGCCAGCTCACCGAGAGAGACAGCCAGCTCCTACAATGAGCAGTTCTTC; CDR3: CASSPRETASSYNEQFF
J: TRBJ2-5; D: TRBD2; V: TRBV2; size: NA; DNA: TGTGCCAGCAGTGTAGGACTAGCGGGGCCCCAAGAGACCCAGTACTTC; CDR3: CASSVGLAGPQETQYF
J: TRBJ2-2; D: NA; V: TRBV27; size: few; DNA: TGTGCCAGCAGTTTCTACAGACTAGGGGCCGGGGAGCTGTTTTTT; CDR3: CASSFYRLGAGELFF
J: TRBJ2-5; D: TRBD1; V: TRBV20-1; size: NA; DNA: TGCAGTGCTAGAAAGGGACAGCGCCAAGAGACCCAGTACTTC; CDR3: CSARKGQRQETQYF
J: TRBJ1-1; D: NA; V: TRBV10-3; size: many; DNA: TGTGCCAGCAAGGGGGGGATGTTAGGGGGGAACACTGAAGCTTTCTTT; CDR3: CASKGGMLGGNTEAFF
J: TRBJ1-5; D: NA; V: TRBV28; size: NA; DNA: TGTGCCAGCAGAGACTCAGTTGGGGCTTGGCAGCCCCAGCATTTT; CDR3: CASRDSVGAWQPQHF
J: TRBJ1-3; D: NA; V: TRBV7-2; size: NA; DNA: TGTGCCAGCAGCTTAGAGGCTAGCTCTGGAAACACCATATATTTT; CDR3: CASSLEASSGNTIYF
J: TRBJ2-4; D: NA; V: TRBV7-9; size: few; DNA: TGTGCCAGCAGCTCCAAAACCATAGGAGCGGCTAGAGCCAAAAACATTCAGTACTTC; CDR3: CASSSKTIGAARAKNIQYF
J: TRBJ2-7; D: NA; V: TRBV28; size: few; DNA: TGTGCCAGCAGTTTCCCGGACAGCTCCTACGAGCAGTACTTC; CDR3: CASSFPDSSYEQYF
J: TRBJ1-1; D: NA; V: TRBV6-1; size: NA; DNA: TGTGCCACCGGGAGGTTCAAGAACACTGAAGCTTTCTTT; CDR3: CATGRFKNTEAFF
J: TRBJ2-1; D: NA; V: TRBV28; size: many; DNA: TGTGCCAGCACCCTAGGGGTGGACAATGAGCAGTTCTTC; CDR3: CASTLGVDNEQFF